The 18 T cell receptor beta chains in this list originate from one sample, sequenced in a study of cytomegalovirus exposure and HLA in healthy donors. Primers included in the PCR were 60 Vbeta and 13 Jbeta primers. Clones were read by immunoSEQ multiplex PCR, and TCRdb kept only the in-frame ones, dropping some. The sample carries about 130,000 clones, 81% recorded once. Sequencing was done on a sample of PBMCs. These receptors were taken from a man younger than 35 in good health and CMV-seronegative.

This chain uses TRBV11-2 with TRBJ1-5; D ambiguous. V was clipped by 0 bases and J by 6 bases, with 6 bases between them. The CDR3 runs to 13 residues. Per the germline V gene, CDR1 is SGHAT and CDR2 is FQNNGV. The CDR3 DNA sequence: TGTGCCAGCAGCTTAGACCCGTCTCAGCCCCAGCATTTT. This gives the protein CASSLDPSQPQHF.

The chain joins TRBV7-6 to TRBJ2-1; 7 bases fit TRBD1. Germline V CDR1 and CDR2: SGHVS, FNYEAQ. The V and J ends lost 4 bases and 3 bases, in that order; junction bases with no gene match: 9. CDR3 length equals 16 residues. CDR3 in amino acids: CASSSNGDSLYNEQFF. In nucleotides, the CDR3 is TGTGCCAGCAGCTCGAACGGGGACAGTCTCTACAATGAGCAGTTCTTC.

As regards this clone: The sample has other DNA sequences that encode this CDR3 too. The CDR3 is CASSFTKTEAFF. The CDR3 DNA is TGCGCCAGCAGCTTTACTAAGACCGAAGCTTTCTTT. The V and J genes are TRBV5-1 and TRBJ1-1; D not resolved. Trimming cost V 2 bases and J 8 bases, with 10 bases left between them. The germline CDR1 and CDR2 sequences are SGHRS and YFSETQ. This CDR3 has 12 amino acids.

The rearrangement uses TRBV9 and TRBJ1-3; tentatively, D is TRBD1 (5 bases). Germline CDR1 and CDR2: SGDLS and YYNGEE. This CDR3 is 15 amino acids long. V was clipped by 7 bases and J by 4 bases, with 18 bases between them. The CDR3 is CASGLNTGSGNTIYF. The CDR3 DNA reads as TGTGCCAGCGGACTAAACACAGGCTCAGGAAACACCATATATTTT.

The chain has TRBV5-1 and TRBJ1-1; D unclear. This CDR3 has 11 amino acids. Germline CDR1 is SGHRS and CDR2 is YFSETQ. With 5 bases removed from V and 2 bases from J, the gap between germline ends came to 4 bases. CDR3 sequence (DNA): TGCGCCAGCAGACTTAACACTGAAGCTTTCTTT. This codes for CASRLNTEAFF.

The V and J genes are TRBV5-1 and TRBJ1-1; D ambiguous. Trimming removed 7 bases at V and 5 bases at J, with 15 bases between. CDR1 is SGHRS and CDR2 is YFSETQ in the germline V gene. The CDR3 contains 13 residues. Here the CDR3 DNA reads TGCGCCAGCGGGAGGGAAGTTAGGACTGAAGCTTTCTTT. Its translation is CASGREVRTEAFF.

The V call is TRBV30, the J call TRBJ1-2; possibly TRBD1 for D (6 bases). The CDR3 runs to 12 residues. The germline V gene encodes CDR1 GTSNPN and CDR2 SVGIG (reference sequence). Between the trimmed V and J ends, which lost 7 bases and 4 bases, there was a span of 13 bases. This CDR3 reads CAYSQGSYGYTF. The CDR3 DNA reads as TGTGCCTATTCACAGGGTTCCTATGGCTACACCTTC. The entire variable domain, with the rest obtained from reference TRBV30 and TRBJ1-2, is as follows: SQTIHQWPATLVQPVGSPLSLECTVEGTSNPNLYWYRQAAGRGLQLLFYSVGIGQISSEVPQNLSASRPQDRQFILSSKKLLLSDSGFYLCAYSQGSYGYTFGSGTRLTVV.

This rearrangement joins TRBV21-1 to TRBJ1-2. TRBV21-1 is described as a pseudogene. The CDR3 is 16 residues long. This CDR3 is CASSHLEWTRHYGYTF. CDR3 in DNA: TGTGCCAGCAGCCATCTTGAGTGGACTCGTCACTATGGCTACACCTTC.

The V call is TRBV6-1, the J call TRBJ1-1, with a weak D call TRBD1 (6 bases). This CDR3 has 14 amino acids. Between the trimmed V and J ends, which lost 2 bases and 0 bases, there was a span of 7 bases. Looked up from germline, CDR1 is MNHNS and CDR2 is SASEGT. The CDR3 DNA sequence: TGTGCCAGCAGTGAATCAGGGGTGAACACTGAAGCTTTCTTT. It encodes CASSESGVNTEAFF.

The chain joins TRBV6-5 to TRBJ1-1, with TRBD1 matching 11 bases. The ends lost 2 bases at V and 7 bases at J; junction bases unmatched: 3. There are 14 residues in the CDR3. Germline V CDR1 and CDR2: MNHEY, SVGAGI. The CDR3 DNA reads TGTGCCAGCAGTTACCGGACAGGGGGCGGTGAAGCTTTCTTT. Protein product: CASSYRTGGGEAFF.

The CDR3 spells CASSLAQEGAFF. The CDR3 DNA is TGTGCCAGCAGCCTCGCCCAGGAGGGGGCTTTCTTT. The V call is TRBV7-6, the J call TRBJ1-1, with D possibly TRBD1 on 5 matching bases. Germline loops: CDR1 SGHVS, CDR2 FNYEAQ. The CDR3 loop spans 12 amino acids. Trimming removed 5 bases at V and 11 bases at J, with 15 bases between.

The chain has TRBV28 and TRBJ1-1, with 8 nucleotides matching TRBD1. The CDR3 contains 12 residues. Germline V CDR1 and CDR2: MDHEN, SYDVKM. With V trimmed by 5 bases and J by 7 bases, 3 bases remained unmatched. The CDR3 is CASSIDRGEAFF. The DNA for the CDR3 is TGTGCCAGCAGTATAGACAGGGGTGAAGCTTTCTTT.

The V gene is TRBV7-9, the J gene TRBJ2-7; possible D gene TRBD1, 5 bases. The V end was cut by 4 bases, the J end by 6 bases, with 16 bases between. This CDR3 contains 14 residues. Per germline, CDR1 SEHNR and CDR2 FQNEAQ (reference sequence). CDR3 sequence reads: CASSSNRILREQYF. CDR3 bases: TGTGCCAGCAGCTCAAACAGGATTCTGCGCGAGCAGTACTTC.

V and J are TRBV2 and TRBJ2-6; D is uncertain. This CDR3 is built from 17 residues. CDR1 and CDR2 from the germline V gene are SNHLY and FYNNEI. With 2 bases removed from V and 0 bases from J, the gap between germline ends came to 11 bases. CDR3: CASSESLFRSGANVLTF. The CDR3 DNA is TGTGCCAGCAGTGAATCACTCTTTCGCTCTGGGGCCAACGTCCTGACTTTC.

The chain recombines TRBV7-9 with TRBJ1-4, with D unresolved. Germline CDR1 and CDR2: SEHNR and FQNEAQ (reference sequence). V was trimmed by 3 bases and J by 5 bases, leaving 10 bases between them. The CDR3 length is 14 residues. The CDR3 sequence: CASSLSNSNEKLFF. CDR3 bases: TGTGCCAGCAGCTTGTCCAACTCGAATGAAAAACTGTTTTTT.

The rearrangement uses TRBV5-6 and TRBJ2-7; the D gene is possibly TRBD1 (6 bases). There are 16 residues in the CDR3. Germline V gene sequence: CDR1 SGHDT, CDR2 YYEEEE. Trimming stripped 1 base from V and 7 bases from J, with 21 bases between. CDR3 residues: CASSLTAGAGAREQYF. CDR3 bases: TGTGCCAGCAGCTTGACGGCTGGGGCAGGGGCGAGAGAGCAGTACTTC.

The chain combines TRBV9 with TRBJ2-1; TRBD1 is a possible D gene (6 bases). Germline V gene data show CDR1 as SGDLS and CDR2 as YYNGEE. Between the trimmed V and J ends, which lost 0 bases and 5 bases, there was a span of 12 bases. There are 15 residues in the CDR3. Written as DNA, the CDR3 is TGTGCCAGCAGCGTAGGGCAGGGGTCTAACAATGAGCAGTTCTTC. Translating gives CASSVGQGSNNEQFF.

The chain uses TRBV19 and TRBJ2-1; D is undetermined. This CDR3 comprises 14 residues. V lost 7 bases to trimming and J lost 8 bases, with 18 bases between them. The germline CDR1 and CDR2 sequences are LNHDA and SQIVND (reference sequence). The CDR3 nucleotides read TGTGCCAGTACTCAAGACTCCAGCGCGGATGAGCAGTTCTTC. Protein product: CASTQDSSADEQFF. The full variable domain, with the rest looked up from reference TRBV19 and TRBJ2-1, is DGGITQSPKYLFRKEGQNVTLSCEQNLNHDAMYWYRQDPGQGLRLIYYSQIVNDFQKGDIAEGYSVSREKKESFPLTVTSAQKNPTAFYLCASTQDSSADEQFFGPGTRLTVL.